In its sample, the clone carrying this T cell receptor beta chain was seen many times. Its antigen is not known. There are 16 residues in the CDR3. V was cut by 4 bases and J by 2 bases, with 16 bases left in between. Germline V CDR1 and CDR2: SGHDT, YYEEEE. The source of the sample is a study of regulatory T cells in long-lasting Graves disease. Notes on the study in general: Segments TRBV28, TRBJ1-2 and TRBJ2-5 showed preferential usage in persistent disease. Those with persistent disease had in common more public clonotypes (2,741) than new patients (roughly 1,000).

HTBI primers from iRepertoire and Arm-PCR of CDR3 regions yielded the TCR beta libraries. From the multiplex PCR reads, TCRdb called clonotypes with MiXCR, one entry per CDR3 protein. The sample contains roughly 510,000 distinct CDR3 sequences, roughly 15% of which appear only once. The time point is: newly diagnosed GD, antithyroid drugs for less than 3 months. Researchers made the TCR library from RNA that was extracted from PBMCs. In addition, the sample was reused for a study of T cells in Graves' hyperthyroidism and ophthalmopathy. This second study notes: No progression to ophthalmopathy during 18 months of follow-up defined stable disease. Newly diagnosed hyperthyroidism, duration under 2 months, in patients aged 18 to 65.

J is TRBJ1-5 and V is TRBV5-6; D gene uncertain. The material sequenced was peripheral blood mononuclear cells (PBMCs), taken at new diagnosis, from a patient treated with antithyroid drugs. The TCR was taken from a man younger than 30 with Graves disease. The CDR3 DNA sequence: TGTGCCAGCAGCCCCGGTCGGGGTGTAGGCAATCAGCCCCAGCATTTT. It is translated as CASSPGRGVGNQPQHF.